Listed below are T cell receptor beta chains from one sample, sequenced in a study of a mutant IDH1 vaccine in newly diagnosed glioma. TCRdb keeps only in-frame clones here, not all; method: immunoSEQ multiplex PCR. The table lists over 35,000 clones, 90% to 95% of them singletons. Their target antigens are unknown. This specimen was PBMCs, taken from a glioma patient whose treatment included an IDH1 peptide vaccine. All receptors derive from a middle-aged man with glioma. The CDR3 runs from the conserved cysteine through the conserved F or W. The D gene is left open where the match is weak. Not all rows give a size; the values are once, few, many and, for expanded clones, a class.

TRBV7-6	.	TRBJ2-7	.	TGTGCCAGCAGCCAAAGGAGTGTGGGCTACGAGCAGTACTTC	CASSQRSVGYEQYF
TRBV7-7	.	TRBJ2-5	.	TGTGCTAGCAGCTCCTCCGGAGGACTACCAAAAGAGACCCAGTACTTC	CASSSSGGLPKETQYF
TRBV5-6	.	TRBJ1-1	.	TGTGCCAGCAGCTTGACTCCCTTGAACTTGGGGACTGAAGCTTTCTTT	CASSLTPLNLGTEAFF
TRBV7-6	TRBD2	TRBJ2-3	.	TGTGCCAGCAGCTTATTAGGGCGGGAGGCTACAGATACGCAGTATTTT	CASSLLGREATDTQYF
TRBV15	TRBD2	TRBJ2-5	.	TGTGCCACCAGCAGAGATATACTAGCGGGAGTCCTACAAGAGACCCAGTACTTC	CATSRDILAGVLQETQYF
TRBV5-1	.	TRBJ1-1	.	TGCGCCAGCAGCTTGCGGGGGGGCACTGAAGCTTTCTTT	CASSLRGGTEAFF
TRBV10-3	.	TRBJ2-3	.	TGTGCCATCAGTGAAGCCAGGCCAATAGAGCGAGATACGCAGTATTTT	CAISEARPIERDTQYF
TRBV28	TRBD1	TRBJ2-2	.	TGTGCCAGCAGTTCGCTACCAAGACAGGGTGGTAGCGGGGAGCTGTTTTTT	CASSSLPRQGGSGELFF
TRBV5-1	.	TRBJ2-1	.	TGCGCCAGCAGCTTGCTCCTTTCTAGCTCCTACAATGAGCAGTTCTTC	CASSLLLSSSYNEQFF
TRBV2	.	TRBJ1-4	.	TGTGCCAGCAGTCCTCAGACAGCCTCCGCTGAAAAACTGTTTTTT	CASSPQTASAEKLFF
TRBV6-5	.	TRBJ1-2	.	TGTGCCAGCAGTGCTGACGTGGGGGGCTACACCTTC	CASSADVGGYTF
TRBV6-5	TRBD1	TRBJ1-6	.	TGTGCCAGCAGTCGACAGGGGTCACCCCTCCACTTT	CASSRQGSPLHF
TRBV7-2	TRBD2	TRBJ2-2	.	TGTGCCAGCAGCCGCCTTGGGCTAGCGGGGTTCTACACCGGGGAGCTGTTTTTT	CASSRLGLAGFYTGELFF
TRBV5-4	.	TRBJ1-5	.	TGTGCCAGCAGCCAGGTCCCCGGCAATCAGCCCCAGCATTTT	CASSQVPGNQPQHF
TRBV29-1	.	TRBJ1-4	.	TGCAGCGTATTACGAGGGTGGGATGAAAAACTGTTTTTT	CSVLRGWDEKLFF
TRBV2	.	TRBJ1-2	.	TGTGCCACCGCCGCCTCCCTCTTATATAGCTACACCTTC	CATAASLLYSYTF
TRBV11-2	.	TRBJ2-7	.	TGTGCCAGCAGCCATGACAGGCGCCCTTATTACGAGCAGTACTTC	CASSHDRRPYYEQYF
TRBV18	.	TRBJ2-2	few	TGTGCCAGCTCACCTACCCGGACCCTCGAGGGTATCGGGGAGCTGTTTTTT	CASSPTRTLEGIGELFF
TRBV5-6	.	TRBJ2-5	.	TGTGCCAGCAGCTTCAGGCCAGGAGGAGGGGTGGAGAAGACCCAGTACTTC	CASSFRPGGGVEKTQYF
TRBV5-1	.	TRBJ1-1	.	TGCGCCAGCAGCTTTGGGGGGGGCCTAGGGAACACTGAAGCTTTCTTT	CASSFGGGLGNTEAFF
TRBV5-4	TRBD1	TRBJ1-2	.	TGTGCCAGCACCTCGTCTCGGACAGGGGGCATCAATGGCTACACCTTC	CASTSSRTGGINGYTF
TRBV6-4	TRBD1	TRBJ2-7	.	TGTGCCAGCAGTCGCAGGGGGCAGGCCTACGAGCAGTACTTC	CASSRRGQAYEQYF
TRBV9	.	TRBJ1-3	.	TGTGCCAGCAGCGCGCACAGGTTCAGCTCTGGAAACACCATATATTTT	CASSAHRFSSGNTIYF
TRBV7-2	.	TRBJ2-1	.	TGTGCCAGCAGCTTAGCCCCGCTGGGCTCCTACAATGAGCAGTTCTTC	CASSLAPLGSYNEQFF
TRBV6-1	.	TRBJ1-2	.	TGTGCCAGCAGTGAATCAATCGGCTACACCTTC	CASSESIGYTF
TRBV6-1	.	TRBJ2-1	.	TGTGCCAGCAGCCAGCTGGACAACAATGAGCAGTTCTTC	CASSQLDNNEQFF
TRBV4-3	.	TRBJ1-4	.	TGCGCCAGCAGCCAAGGGCTAGGGGAGGGAAATGAAAAACTGTTTTTT	CASSQGLGEGNEKLFF
TRBV7-9	.	TRBJ1-4	.	TGTGCCAGCAGGGGGGCACTCAATGAAAAACTGTTTTTT	CASRGALNEKLFF
TRBV25-1	.	TRBJ1-4	.	TGTGCCAGCAGTGGCTGGGGGGCGATGGGCGAAAAACTGTTTTTT	CASSGWGAMGEKLFF
TRBV6-1	.	TRBJ1-1	.	TGTGCCAGCAGGGGGACTTTGGGCACTGAAGCTTTCTTT	CASRGTLGTEAFF
TRBV18	.	TRBJ2-7	.	TGTGCCAGCTCACCAGTAATGCAGAACGAGCAGTACTTC	CASSPVMQNEQYF
TRBV7-9	.	TRBJ1-4	.	TGTGCCAGCAGCTTACCCCCCGGGACGGATAATGAAAAACTGTTTTTT	CASSLPPGTDNEKLFF
TRBV29-1	.	TRBJ2-1	once	TGCAGCGTTGAAGGGCGCGATCAGTTCTACAATGAGCAGTTCTTC	CSVEGRDQFYNEQFF
TRBV5-5	TRBD2	TRBJ2-5	.	TGTGCCAGCAGCTTGGTACCTAGCGGGAGGGAGACCCAGTACTTC	CASSLVPSGRETQYF
TRBV7-9	TRBD2	TRBJ2-1	.	TGTGCCAGCAGCTCGACTTCACTAGCGAATGAGCAGTTCTTC	CASSSTSLANEQFF
TRBV5-6	.	TRBJ1-5	.	TGTGCCAGCAGCTTGGCTCGGCGGAGCAATCAGCCCCAGCATTTT	CASSLARRSNQPQHF
TRBV19	.	TRBJ2-3	few	TGTGCCAGTAGACTTAGCGGCGATACGCAGTATTTT	CASRLSGDTQYF
TRBV6-1	TRBD2	TRBJ2-7	.	TGTGCCAGCAGTCGGGGGGGTGGAACCTACGAGCAGTACTTC	CASSRGGGTYEQYF
TRBV7-2	TRBD2	TRBJ2-1	.	TGTGCCAGCAGCCTTGGTCCCTGGGGAGGGAATGAGCAGTTCTTC	CASSLGPWGGNEQFF
TRBV5-1	TRBD2	TRBJ2-1	.	TGCGCCAGCAGCGGTCGGCTAGCGGGGCTGGAGCAGTTCTTC	CASSGRLAGLEQFF
TRBV27	TRBD1	TRBJ2-1	once	TGTGCCAGCAGTTTAGGGACAGGGAACTACAATGAGCAGTTCTTC	CASSLGTGNYNEQFF
TRBV7-2	.	TRBJ2-7	.	TGTGCCAGCAGCTTAGGGCGGACAAGCCCTCGCACCTACGAGCAGTACTTC	CASSLGRTSPRTYEQYF
TRBV19	.	TRBJ1-2	few	TGTGCCACCCCTAGGGGATACGCAGGGCCCTATGGCTACACCTTC	CATPRGYAGPYGYTF
TRBV19	TRBD1	TRBJ2-7	.	TGTGCCAGCCGTGGGACAGGAAAGACCTACGAGCAGTACTTC	CASRGTGKTYEQYF
TRBV9	TRBD2	TRBJ2-3	.	TGTGCCAGCAGCCCGGGACTAGCGGGCACAGATACGCAGTATTTT	CASSPGLAGTDTQYF
TRBV6-5	.	TRBJ2-2	.	TGTGCCAGCAGTTATGTGACGGGTGGTACCGGGGAGCTGTTTTTT	CASSYVTGGTGELFF
TRBV19	TRBD1	TRBJ2-5	.	TGTGCCAGTAGACAGGGGGCAGAGACCCAGTACTTC	CASRQGAETQYF
TRBV9	.	TRBJ1-2	.	TGTGCCAGCAGCGTAGCTGGGGAGGGCGGTGATGGCTACACCTTC	CASSVAGEGGDGYTF
TRBV4-1	.	TRBJ2-1	.	TGCGCCAGCAGCCAAGATGGGGTTGAGCAGTTCTTC	CASSQDGVEQFF
TRBV7-3	.	TRBJ2-7	.	TGTGCCAGCAGCTTAGGTGGAGGGGCCGGCAACGAGCAGTACTTC	CASSLGGGAGNEQYF